The clone carrying this TCR beta chain is classed as medium-sized. Its matching antigen is unknown. 500 ng RNA was reverse transcribed with alpha and beta constant-region primers. Separate chain-specific third strand synthesis with multiplexing indices produced the alpha and beta libraries. Via MiXCR, TCRdb re-called the 5' RACE reads, giving one row per CDR3 protein. Altogether about 5,500 distinct CDR3 sequences are present, about 8.6% being singletons, with the ten largest covering about 23%. This record belongs to a study of HIV-infected patients and healthy controls. Follow-up blood was drawn about 14 weeks, roughly three months, after antiretroviral therapy began. No cell fractionation was done, so the repertoire covers all unsorted peripheral blood T cells. The CDR3 sequence is 12 residues long. Per germline, CDR1 SQVTM and CDR2 ANQGSEA. V was trimmed by 3 bases and J by 5 bases, leaving 7 bases between them.

Study outcomes and limitations: In healthy controls, MAIT alpha CDR3s were common; in HIV+ repertoires, severely depleted. The diversity differences were not explained by slight age and sex differences between study cohorts.

The chain uses TRBV29-1 and TRBJ2-2; perhaps TRBD2 as D (6 bases). This material consisted of blood, taken during antiretroviral therapy. The sequence came from an adult with HIV infection. The CDR3 nucleotides are TGCAGCGTTGAGGGAGGAACCGGGGAGCTGTTTTTT. It translates to CSVEGGTGELFF.